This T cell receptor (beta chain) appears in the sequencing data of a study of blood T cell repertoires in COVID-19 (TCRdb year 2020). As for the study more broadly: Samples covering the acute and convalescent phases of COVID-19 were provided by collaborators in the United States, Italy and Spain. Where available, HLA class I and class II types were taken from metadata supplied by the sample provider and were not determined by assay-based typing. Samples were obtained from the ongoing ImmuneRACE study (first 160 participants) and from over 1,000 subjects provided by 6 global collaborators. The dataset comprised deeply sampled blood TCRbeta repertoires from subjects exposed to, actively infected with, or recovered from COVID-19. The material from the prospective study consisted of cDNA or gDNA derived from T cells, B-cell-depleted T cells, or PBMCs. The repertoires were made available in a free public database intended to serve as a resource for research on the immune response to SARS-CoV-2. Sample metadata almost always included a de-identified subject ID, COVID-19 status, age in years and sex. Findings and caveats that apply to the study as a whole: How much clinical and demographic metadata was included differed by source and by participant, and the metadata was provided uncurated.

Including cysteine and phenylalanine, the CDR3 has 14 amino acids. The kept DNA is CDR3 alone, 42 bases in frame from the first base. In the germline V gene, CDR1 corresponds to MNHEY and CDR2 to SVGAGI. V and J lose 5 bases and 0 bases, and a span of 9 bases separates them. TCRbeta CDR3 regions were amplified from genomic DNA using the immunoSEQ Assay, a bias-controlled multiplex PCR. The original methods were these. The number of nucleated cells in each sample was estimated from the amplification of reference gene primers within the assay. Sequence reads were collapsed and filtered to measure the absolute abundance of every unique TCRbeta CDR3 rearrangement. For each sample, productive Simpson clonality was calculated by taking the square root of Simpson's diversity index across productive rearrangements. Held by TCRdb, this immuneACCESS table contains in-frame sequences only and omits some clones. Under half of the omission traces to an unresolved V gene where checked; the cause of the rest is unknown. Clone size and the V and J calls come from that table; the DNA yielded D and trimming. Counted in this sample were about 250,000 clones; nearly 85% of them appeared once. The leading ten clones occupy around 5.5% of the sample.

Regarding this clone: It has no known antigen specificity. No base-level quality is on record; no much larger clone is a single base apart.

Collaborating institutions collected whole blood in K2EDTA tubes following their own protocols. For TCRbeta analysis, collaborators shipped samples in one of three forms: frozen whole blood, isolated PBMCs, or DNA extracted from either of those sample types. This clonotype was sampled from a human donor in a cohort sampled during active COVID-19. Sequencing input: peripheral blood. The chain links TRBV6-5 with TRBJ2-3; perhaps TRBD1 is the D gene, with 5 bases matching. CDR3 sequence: CASSNQGSTDTQYF. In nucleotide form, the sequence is TGTGCCAGCAGTAATCAGGGAAGCACAGATACGCAGTATTTT.